This TCR beta chain is drawn from a study of blood T cells in healthy people across ages. CDR1 and CDR2 (germline): SEHNR, FQNEAQ (reference sequence). The CDR3 spans 15 residues. V lost 5 bases, J lost 5 bases, and 18 bases lay in between. A second PCR of 7 to 11 cycles used a sample-barcoded 5' primer and a J-beta primer mix. MiXCR, applied by TCRdb to the 5' RACE reads, yields one record per CDR3 protein. The table has about 590,000 distinct CDR3 sequences, about 28% seen once; the top ten hold roughly 14%. Overall study findings and caveats: Naive CD4+ cells and diversity were both higher in long-lived donors than in aged donors. TCR beta diversity tracked closely with naive T cell percentage.

There are many counts of this clonotype. Antigen specificity is unknown. This TCR derives from a woman older than 75 in good health. Sequencing used blood. V gene TRBV7-9 combines with J gene TRBJ1-2; no firm D call. CDR3 sequence reads: CASSPRPATLYGYTF. The CDR3 nucleotides are TGTGCCAGCAGCCCCCGGCCCGCGACGTTATATGGCTACACCTTC. Based on the CDR3 plus reference TRBV7-9 and TRBJ1-2, the full variable domain is DTGVSQNPRHKITKRGQNVTFRCDPISEHNRLYWYRQTLGQGPEFLTYFQNEAQLEKSRLLSDRFSAERPKGSFSTLEIQRTEQGDSAMYLCASSPRPATLYGYTFGSGTRLTVV.